The rows below give T cell receptor beta chains drawn from one sample of a study of shared clonotypes between healthy human individuals. The protocol was immunoSEQ multiplex PCR, while the TCRdb copy is restricted to in-frame clones and leaves out a portion. The sample records approximately 720,000 clones, 92% being singletons. The specimen sequenced was naive CD8+ T cells sorted from blood. The receptors come from a man aged 25 to 45 in good health. CDR3s include the opening cysteine and the closing phenylalanine or tryptophan. D genes are given only for firm matches. Only part of the rows carry a size: once, few, many, or a class if the clone is expanded.

d_gene	j_gene	abundance	v_gene	CDR3nt	CDR3aa
-	TRBJ1-3	-	TRBV5-1	TGCGCCAGCAGCTTGGGCCAGGGACCTGGAAACACCATATATTTT	CASSLGQGPGNTIYF
TRBD2	TRBJ2-7	-	TRBV29-1	TGCAGCGTTCAGGGGACATCTAGCGGGACAACCTACGAGCAGTACTTC	CSVQGTSSGTTYEQYF
-	TRBJ2-1	-	TRBV7-8	TGTGCCAGCAGACCCGGGCGGGGGCTCAATGAGCAGTTCTTC	CASRPGRGLNEQFF
-	TRBJ2-7	-	TRBV5-4	TGTGCCAGCAGCTTGGGGGCAGGGGGGCTGTTCTCCTACGAGCAGTACTTC	CASSLGAGGLFSYEQYF
-	TRBJ2-6	-	TRBV29-1	TGCAGCGTTGAAATAGGGGCCCCCTCTGGGGCCAACGTCCTGACTTTC	CSVEIGAPSGANVLTF
-	TRBJ2-1	once	TRBV19	TGTGCCAGTAGTTCCTTTGGCAATGAGCAGTTCTTC	CASSSFGNEQFF
TRBD2	TRBJ2-7	-	TRBV5-6	TGTGCCAGCAGCCTCCTAGCGGGAGGGTACGAGCAGTACTTC	CASSLLAGGYEQYF
-	TRBJ2-1	-	TRBV7-2	TGTGCCAGCAGCCCTCCCGGCTATGAGCAGTTCTTC	CASSPPGYEQFF
TRBD2	TRBJ2-1	-	TRBV5-1	TGCGCCAGCAGCTTTATGGCGGGAGGCCCCAACAATGAGCAGTTCTTC	CASSFMAGGPNNEQFF
TRBD1	TRBJ2-3	-	TRBV18	TGTGCCAGCTCACGCTGGGACAGGGAGGCAGATACGCAGTATTTT	CASSRWDREADTQYF
-	TRBJ1-4	-	TRBV5-6	TGTGCCAGCAGCTTGGGAGGTGAGAAGGAAAAACTGTTTTTT	CASSLGGEKEKLFF
-	TRBJ2-7	-	TRBV7-9	TGTGCCAGCAGCTCGGCAGGTCCCACCTACGAGCAGTACTTC	CASSSAGPTYEQYF
-	TRBJ1-1	-	TRBV27	TGTGCCAGCAGTTTATCCGGGGGGAGCTTTATCGATGTGAACACTGAAGCTTTCTTT	CASSLSGGSFIDVNTEAFF
-	TRBJ1-2	-	TRBV28	TGTGCCAGCAGCCCTCAGGGGTTCTATGGCTACACCTTC	CASSPQGFYGYTF
TRBD2	TRBJ2-3	-	TRBV6-1	TGTGCCAGCAGTGAAGCGCTCTGGACTAGCGGGAGGAAGGGTTACACAGATACGCAGTATTTT	CASSEALWTSGRKGYTDTQYF
-	TRBJ2-7	-	TRBV21-1	TGTGCCAGCAGCCCCCCGGGGTACTCCTACGAGCAGTACTTC	CASSPPGYSYEQYF
-	TRBJ1-2	-	TRBV2	TGTGCCAGCAGTGAATTTTTTCCCTATGGCTACACCTTC	CASSEFFPYGYTF
TRBD2	TRBJ2-2	-	TRBV7-7	TGTGCCAGCAGCTTGAGGACTAGCGGGCCTAACACCGGGGAGCTGTTTTTT	CASSLRTSGPNTGELFF
-	TRBJ2-1	once	TRBV11-2	TGTGCCAGCAGCTTAAGACAGCTGAGCTCCTACAATGAGCAGTTCTTC	CASSLRQLSSYNEQFF
-	TRBJ1-1	-	TRBV28	TGTGCCAGCAGTCTGCAGGGAGGGAGGACTGAAGCTTTCTTT	CASSLQGGRTEAFF
TRBD2	TRBJ2-3	-	TRBV4-1	TGCGCCAGCAGCTTACGACTAGCCCTAAGCACAGATACGCAGTATTTT	CASSLRLALSTDTQYF
TRBD1	TRBJ2-3	-	TRBV28	TGTGCCAGCAGTTTATTGGACAGGGGAACAGATACGCAGTATTTT	CASSLLDRGTDTQYF
-	TRBJ1-1	-	TRBV10-3	TGTGCCACTCAAGAGAGGACTGAAGCTTTCTTT	CATQERTEAFF
TRBD2	TRBJ2-7	once	TRBV27	TGTGCCAGCAGTTTACGCGGGAGCCCCGCCTACGAGCAGTACTTC	CASSLRGSPAYEQYF
-	TRBJ1-2	few	TRBV2	TGTGCCTCTAAAAAGACGGATACTAACTATGGCTACACCTTC	CASKKTDTNYGYTF
TRBD1	TRBJ2-3	-	TRBV10-3	TGTGCCACCGGACAGGGCAGCACAGATACGCAGTATTTT	CATGQGSTDTQYF
TRBD2	TRBJ2-2	-	TRBV27	TGTGCCAGCAGTTCGGGACTAGCGGGGGGTACCGGGGAGCTGTTTTTT	CASSSGLAGGTGELFF
TRBD1	TRBJ1-4	-	TRBV25-1	TGTGCCAGCGGCCATTTGGGACAGGGGGGGCATGAAAAACTGTTTTTT	CASGHLGQGGHEKLFF
TRBD1	TRBJ1-1	-	TRBV9	TGTGCCAGCAGCGTAGTAGGGGGGACAGACCCTGAAGCTTTCTTT	CASSVVGGTDPEAFF
TRBD2	TRBJ2-2	-	TRBV7-6	TGTGCCAGCAGCTTTACCGGGACTAGCGGGAGTGCCGGGGAGCTGTTTTTT	CASSFTGTSGSAGELFF
TRBD2	TRBJ2-1	-	TRBV18	TGTGCCAGCTCACTAGGGACTAGCGGGAGCAAGGGCTACAATGAGCAGTTCTTC	CASSLGTSGSKGYNEQFF
-	TRBJ2-5	-	TRBV5-6	TGTGCCAGCAGCCCCGGTAGCGCTCCCCTGGAGACCCAGTACTTC	CASSPGSAPLETQYF
-	TRBJ2-5	few	TRBV7-9	TGTGCCAGCAGCTTAGTCGGGGTGTCTGGGGAAGAGACCCAGTACTTC	CASSLVGVSGEETQYF
TRBD1	TRBJ2-7	-	TRBV7-6	TGTGCCAGCAGCCAGGGGACAGGGGCCTTCTACGAGCAGTACTTC	CASSQGTGAFYEQYF
-	TRBJ2-7	-	TRBV5-1	TGCGCCAGCAGCTTGGCCCTCCCGGAATACAGGAGTTTCTCCTACGAGCAGTACTTC	CASSLALPEYRSFSYEQYF
-	TRBJ2-1	-	TRBV28	TGTGCCAGCAGTTTATCGGCTGGCTCCCCCTACAATGAGCAGTTCTTC	CASSLSAGSPYNEQFF
TRBD1	TRBJ1-5	-	TRBV6-1	TGTGCCAGCAGTGATCCAGGGGGTCCCAATCAGCCCCAGCATTTT	CASSDPGGPNQPQHF
-	TRBJ2-2	once	TRBV7-9	TGTGCCAGCAGCCCTCCGGTGGTCAGGGGATACGGGGAGCTGTTTTTT	CASSPPVVRGYGELFF
-	TRBJ2-7	-	TRBV15	TGTGCCACCAGCAGAAACTTAGGCTACGAGCAGTACTTC	CATSRNLGYEQYF
-	TRBJ2-5	-	TRBV28	TGTGCCAGCAGTTTCATACCAGGGGGGGATGAGACCCAGTACTTC	CASSFIPGGDETQYF
-	TRBJ2-1	-	TRBV4-1	TGCGCCAGCAGCCAAGGATGGGCAGGGGAAAACAATGAGCAGTTCTTC	CASSQGWAGENNEQFF
-	TRBJ2-1	-	TRBV10-1	TGCGCCAGCAGTGAGGCGCGTGAGCAGTTCTTC	CASSEAREQFF
-	TRBJ1-1	-	TRBV5-6	TGTGCCAGCAGCTGGCAGGGGAACACTGAAGCTTTCTTT	CASSWQGNTEAFF
TRBD1	TRBJ1-5	-	TRBV27	TGTGCCAGCAGTTTATACTCCGCGGACAGGGTCGGTCAGCCCCAGCATTTT	CASSLYSADRVGQPQHF
-	TRBJ1-5	-	TRBV6-6	TGTGCCAGCAGCCCCACAGGAGATCAGCCCCAGCATTTT	CASSPTGDQPQHF
-	TRBJ2-7	-	TRBV7-9	TGTGCCAGCAGCTCGGGACAATATGCGCAGTACTTC	CASSSGQYAQYF